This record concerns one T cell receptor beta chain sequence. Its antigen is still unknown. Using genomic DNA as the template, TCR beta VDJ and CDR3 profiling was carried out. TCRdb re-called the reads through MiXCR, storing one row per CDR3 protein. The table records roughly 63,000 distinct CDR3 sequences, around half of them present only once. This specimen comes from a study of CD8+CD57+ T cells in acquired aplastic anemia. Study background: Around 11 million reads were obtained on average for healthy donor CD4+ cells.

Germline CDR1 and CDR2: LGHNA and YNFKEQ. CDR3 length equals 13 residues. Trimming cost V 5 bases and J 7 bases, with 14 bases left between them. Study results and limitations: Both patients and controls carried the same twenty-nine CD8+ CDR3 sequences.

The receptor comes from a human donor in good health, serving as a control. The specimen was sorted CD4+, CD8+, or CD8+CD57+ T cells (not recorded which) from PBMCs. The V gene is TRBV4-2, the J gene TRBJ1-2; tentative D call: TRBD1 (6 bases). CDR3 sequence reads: CASSLEGTFGYTF. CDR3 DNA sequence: TGTGCCAGCAGCTTAGAAGGGACATTTGGCTACACCTTC.